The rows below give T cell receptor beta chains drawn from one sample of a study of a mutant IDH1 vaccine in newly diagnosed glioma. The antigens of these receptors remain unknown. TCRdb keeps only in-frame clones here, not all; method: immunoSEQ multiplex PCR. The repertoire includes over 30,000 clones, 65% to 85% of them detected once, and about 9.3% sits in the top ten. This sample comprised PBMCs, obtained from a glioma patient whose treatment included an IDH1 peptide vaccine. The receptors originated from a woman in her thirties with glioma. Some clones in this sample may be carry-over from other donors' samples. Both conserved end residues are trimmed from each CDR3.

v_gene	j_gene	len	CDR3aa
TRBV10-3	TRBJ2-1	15	AISALGLAGGEDEQF
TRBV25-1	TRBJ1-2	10	ASSEPWGGYT
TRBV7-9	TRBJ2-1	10	AQQETYNEQF
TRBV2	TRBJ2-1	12	ASSELAGNNEQF
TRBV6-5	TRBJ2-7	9	ASRTNYEQY
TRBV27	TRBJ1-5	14	ASSPSRGEREQPQH
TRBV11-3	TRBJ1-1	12	ASSTPFRTAEAF
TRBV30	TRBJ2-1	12	AWGIGTTYNEQF
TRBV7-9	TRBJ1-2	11	ASSPQGYYGYT
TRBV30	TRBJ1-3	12	AWGLRGSGNTIY
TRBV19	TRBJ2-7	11	ASSIGGSYEQY
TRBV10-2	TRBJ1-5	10	ASSDLNQPQH
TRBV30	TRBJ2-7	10	AWSVGAYEQY
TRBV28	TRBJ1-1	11	ASSPLGVAEAF
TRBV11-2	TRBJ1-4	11	ASSLGALETLF
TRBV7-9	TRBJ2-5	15	ASSLALGGQQQETQY
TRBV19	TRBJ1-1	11	ASSLDGNTEAF
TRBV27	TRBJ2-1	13	ASSPASGSKNEQF
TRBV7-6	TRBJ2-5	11	ASSFKAGSTQY
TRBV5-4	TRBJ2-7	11	ASSISGSYEQY
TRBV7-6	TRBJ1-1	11	ASSLGGGTEAF
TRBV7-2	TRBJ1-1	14	ASSLAQWGVGTEAF
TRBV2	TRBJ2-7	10	ASTGDSYEQY
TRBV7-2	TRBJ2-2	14	ASSKDGTANTGELF
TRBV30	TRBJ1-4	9	AWGIRGKLF
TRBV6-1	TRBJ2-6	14	ASSDPGTAGANVLT
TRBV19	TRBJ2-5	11	ASNQQGRETQY
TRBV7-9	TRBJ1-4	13	ASSPGQGGNEKLF
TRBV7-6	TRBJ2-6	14	ASSPRQSSGANVLT
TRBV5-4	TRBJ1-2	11	ASSRAQLYGYT
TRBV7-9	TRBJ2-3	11	ASSSRGPDTQY
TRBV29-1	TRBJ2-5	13	SVAGFGTGPETQY
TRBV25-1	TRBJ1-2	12	ASSWDSLNYGYT
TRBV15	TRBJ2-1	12	ATTPGLADPEQF
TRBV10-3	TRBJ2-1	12	AISERQTTGEQF
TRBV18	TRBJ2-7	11	ASGGDSSYEQY
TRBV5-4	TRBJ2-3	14	ASSLDSGAHTDTQY
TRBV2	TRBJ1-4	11	ASSVGPGGKLF
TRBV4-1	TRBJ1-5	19	ASSQGGAAPQDPGGNQPQH
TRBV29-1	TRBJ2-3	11	SVEIEDTDTQY
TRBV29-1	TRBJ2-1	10	SVRTEWNEQF
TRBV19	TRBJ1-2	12	ASSIPGWNYGYT
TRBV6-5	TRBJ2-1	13	ASSPGTSGYNEQF
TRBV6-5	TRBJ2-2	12	ATAVPGNTGELF
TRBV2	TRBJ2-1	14	ASSEKVGTGANEQF
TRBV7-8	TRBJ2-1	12	ASSLSNSGIEQF
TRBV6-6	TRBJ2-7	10	ASSFLEYEQY
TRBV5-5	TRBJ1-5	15	ASSPSGTGGFNQPQH
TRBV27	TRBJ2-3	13	ASSLLAGRTDTQY
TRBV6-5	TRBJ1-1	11	ASSYQQGTEAF
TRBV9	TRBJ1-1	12	ASSVTDMNTEAF
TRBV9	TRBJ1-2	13	ASSLRRGSNYGYT
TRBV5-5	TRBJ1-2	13	ATHTNRGLNYGYT
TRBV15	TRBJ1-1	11	ATSAQGGTEAF
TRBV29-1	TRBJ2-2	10	SVHAGAGELF